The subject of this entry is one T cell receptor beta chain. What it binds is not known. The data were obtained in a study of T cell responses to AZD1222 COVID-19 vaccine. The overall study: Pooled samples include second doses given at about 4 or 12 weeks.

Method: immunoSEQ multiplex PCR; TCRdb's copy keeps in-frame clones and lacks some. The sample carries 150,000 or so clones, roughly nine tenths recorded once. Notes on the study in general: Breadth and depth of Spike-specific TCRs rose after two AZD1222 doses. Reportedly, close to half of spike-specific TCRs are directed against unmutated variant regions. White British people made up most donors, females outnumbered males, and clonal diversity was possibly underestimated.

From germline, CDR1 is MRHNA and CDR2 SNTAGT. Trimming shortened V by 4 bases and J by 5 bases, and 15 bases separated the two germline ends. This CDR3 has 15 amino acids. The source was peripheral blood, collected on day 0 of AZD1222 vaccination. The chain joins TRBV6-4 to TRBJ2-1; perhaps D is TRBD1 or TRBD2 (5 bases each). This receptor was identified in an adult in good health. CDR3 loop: CASSAGPNGDNEQFF. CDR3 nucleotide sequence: TGTGCCAGCAGTGCGGGACCTAATGGGGACAATGAGCAGTTCTTC.